The following is a T cell receptor beta chain sequence with its context. The sample comes from a study of blood T cell repertoires in COVID-19. Study in general: Specimens from acute and convalescent COVID-19 originated in the United States, Italy and Spain. Nucleic acid was either cDNA or gDNA, and it came from T cells, B-cell-depleted T cells, or PBMCs.

Authors' methods: Amplifying reference gene primers gave estimates of nucleated cell counts. The data were produced by immunoSEQ multiplex PCR, yet TCRdb's version contains in-frame clones alone and is incomplete. The DNA gave D and trimming, while V, J and clone size come from that table. This sample yields 120,000 to 150,000 clones, of which roughly 89% are seen a single time; around 1.5% belongs to the top ten. The CDR3 spans 13 residues. J was trimmed by 1 base and V by 6 bases; bases with no gene match: 3. Germline lookup yields CDR1 SQVTM and CDR2 ANQGSEA. This chain joins TRBV29-1 and TRBJ2-3; 8 nucleotides agree with TRBD1. Sequencing used peripheral blood. This TCR came from a human donor in a cohort sampled during active COVID-19. The CDR3 bases are TGCAGCGTCCTGACAGGGGGCACAGATACGCAGTATTTT. Translating it yields CSVLTGGTDTQYF.